The sequence of this TCR beta chain was determined in a study of shared clonotypes between healthy human individuals. Study-level points and caveats: It was expected that sequencing depth would affect clonotype sharing among donors.

Using immunoSEQ multiplex PCR, the repertoire was profiled, and TCRdb retains in-frame clones only, with some absent. Of 450,000 to 500,000 clones in the sample, around 80% are singletons; the top ten hold approximately 12%. V was pared by 4 bases and J by 6 bases, with 11 bases of the junction left unmatched. CDR3 length equals 16 residues. Germline CDR1 is LNHDA and CDR2 is SQIVND (reference sequence). In this sample, this clone turned up a few times. What it binds is not known. Donors were healthy HIV-negative adults without recent acute infections or vaccinations. This receptor was obtained from a middle-aged woman in good health. Some clones in this sample may be carry-over from other donors' samples. Sequenced material: PBMCs. The chain is built from TRBV19 and TRBJ1-1, with 10 positions matching TRBD1. CDR3: CASSRTGGVLGAEAFF. The CDR3 DNA reads as TGTGCCAGTAGTAGGACAGGGGGTGTCCTTGGAGCTGAAGCTTTCTTT.